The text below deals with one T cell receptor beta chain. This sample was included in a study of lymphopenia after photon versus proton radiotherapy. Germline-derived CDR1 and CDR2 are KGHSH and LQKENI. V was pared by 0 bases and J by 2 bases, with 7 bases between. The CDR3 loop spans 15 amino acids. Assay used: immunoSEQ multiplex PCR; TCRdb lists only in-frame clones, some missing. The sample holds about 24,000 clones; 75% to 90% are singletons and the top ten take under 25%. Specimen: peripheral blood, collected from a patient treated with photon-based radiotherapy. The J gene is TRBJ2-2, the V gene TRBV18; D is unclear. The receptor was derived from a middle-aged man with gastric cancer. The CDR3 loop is CASSPPQANTGELFF. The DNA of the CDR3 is TGTGCCAGCTCACCACCCCAGGCTAACACCGGGGAGCTGTTTTTT.